Sequencing of this TCR beta chain was carried out in a study of shared clonotypes between healthy human individuals. About the study: The study enrolled a couple of women and three men aged 18 to 49.

Germline V lookup: CDR1 KGHSH, CDR2 LQKENI. The CDR3 sequence is 13 residues long. Some clones are missing from TCRdb's copy, which holds only in-frame ones; the method was immunoSEQ multiplex PCR. The table has around 450,000 clones, more than 75% seen once. This TCR came from a woman in her forties in good health. Some clones in this sample may be carry-over from other donors' samples. V is TRBV18 and J is TRBJ2-5; TRBD2 matches at 10 bases. The J call is uncertain, as TRBJ2-7 better fits the DNA end. Sequenced material: PBMCs. The CDR3 sequence is CASSSGRNSEQYF. The CDR3, as DNA: TGTGCCAGCTCTAGCGGGAGGAACTCCGAGCAGTACTTC.